The next 19 T cell receptor beta chains were all read from a single sample in a study of blood T cell repertoires in COVID-19. Assay used: immunoSEQ multiplex PCR; TCRdb lists only in-frame clones, some missing. The sample has approximately 230,000 clones; 85% to 90% are singletons. Source material: PBMCs or T cells enriched from blood (not recorded which). These receptors originate from a woman in her 30s who had recovered from COVID-19.

The chain has TRBV9 and TRBJ2-1; maybe TRBD2 (6 bases). V gave up 0 bases and J gave up 4 bases, with 17 bases separating them. CDR1 and CDR2 from the germline V gene are SGDLS and YYNGEE. The CDR3 loop spans 17 amino acids. In nucleotides, the CDR3 is TGTGCCAGCAGCGTAGCTCGAGTAGCGGCACATTACAATGAGCAGTTCTTC. This encodes CASSVARVAAHYNEQFF.

The rearrangement joins TRBV30 to TRBJ2-7; D gene uncertain. Germline V gives CDR1 GTSNPN, CDR2 SVGIG (reference sequence). This CDR3 contains 12 residues. Between the trimmed V and J ends, which lost 3 bases and 5 bases, there was a span of 11 bases. The DNA for the CDR3 is TGTGCCTGGAGCCCGGGTAGGCACGAGCAGTACTTC. It translates to CAWSPGRHEQYF.

This sequence joins TRBV6-1 and TRBJ2-7, with 7 bases fitting TRBD2. There are 15 residues in the CDR3. The V and J ends lost 3 bases and 4 bases, in that order; junction bases with no gene match: 9. The V gene's germline CDR1 is MNHNS and CDR2 SASEGT. The CDR3, as DNA: TGTGCCAGCAGTGATCCCGGGGCGGGACTATACGAGCAGTACTTC. It is translated as CASSDPGAGLYEQYF.

This clone showed up just a few times. V is TRBV11-2 and J is TRBJ2-5; D might be TRBD2 (6 bases). The CDR3 covers 15 residues. V shed 5 bases and J shed 2 bases, with 15 bases lying between them. Germline V gene lookup returns CDR1 SGHAT and CDR2 FQNNGV. The CDR3 region is CASSGGPSRQETQYF. The CDR3 DNA sequence: TGTGCCAGCAGCGGAGGGCCGTCGAGACAAGAGACCCAGTACTTC.

The rearrangement uses TRBV9 and TRBJ1-6, with a weak D call TRBD1 (6 bases). V dropped 3 bases and J dropped 6 bases, with 13 bases sitting between them. Germline CDR1 and CDR2: SGDLS and YYNGEE. The CDR3 sequence is 15 residues long. CDR3 sequence (DNA): TGTGCCAGCAGCGGAGGGGGGGGAGGTAATTCACCCCTCCACTTT. It translates to CASSGGGGGNSPLHF.

J is TRBJ1-6 and V is TRBV14; D is possibly TRBD1 (6 bases). Germline V gene lookup returns CDR1 SGHDN and CDR2 FVKESK. This CDR3 is built from 17 residues. Trimming removed 2 bases at V and 6 bases at J, with 17 bases between. The CDR3 protein is CASSQFRGGSLNSPLHF. DNA for the CDR3: TGTGCCAGCAGCCAATTCCGCGGGGGCTCACTTAATTCACCCCTCCACTTT.

The CDR3 DNA follows: TGTGCCTGGAGAATAGGGGCCGTCGTTAACTATGGCTACACCTTC. It specifies CAWRIGAVVNYGYTF. V and J are TRBV30 and TRBJ1-2; D might be TRBD1 (5 bases). This CDR3 is built from 15 residues. The V end lost 3 bases, the J end lost 1 base, and 15 bases lay between the germline ends. Germline assignment: CDR1 GTSNPN and CDR2 SVGIG (reference sequence).

The chain employs TRBV7-3 and TRBJ1-1, with D hard to call. The CDR3 covers 14 residues. V gave up 5 bases and J gave up 0 bases, with 10 bases separating them. In germline, CDR1 is SGHTA, CDR2 FQGTGA. The chain's CDR3 is CASSLRGLNTEAFF. CDR3 nucleotides: TGTGCCAGCAGCCTAAGAGGTTTGAACACTGAAGCTTTCTTT. Combining the CDR3 with reference TRBV7-3 and TRBJ1-1 gives the whole variable domain GAGVSQTPSNKVTEKGKYVELRCDPISGHTALYWYRQSLGQGPEFLIYFQGTGAADDSGLPNDRFFAVRPEGSVSTLKIQRTERGDSAVYLCASSLRGLNTEAFFGQGTRLTVV.

The chain joins TRBV5-1 to TRBJ2-1; 11 bases are shared with TRBD2. CDR1 is SGHRS and CDR2 is YFSETQ in the germline V gene. CDR3 length: 16 amino acids. V was pared by 5 bases and J by 0 bases, with 4 bases of the junction left unmatched. The CDR3 region is CASSRLAGGSYNEQFF. The CDR3 bases are TGCGCCAGCAGTCGCCTAGCGGGAGGCTCCTACAATGAGCAGTTCTTC. Together with reference TRBV5-1 and TRBJ2-1, the CDR3 gives the full variable domain: KAGVTQTPRYLIKTRGQQVTLSCSPISGHRSVSWYQQTPGQGLQFLFEYFSETQRNKGNFPGRFSGRQFSNSRSEMNVSTLELGDSALYLCASSRLAGGSYNEQFFGPGTRLTVL.

The chain carries TRBV5-7 and TRBJ1-5; 8 positions match TRBD1. TRBV5-7 is labeled an ORF, and its function is uncertain. This CDR3 is 13 amino acids long. J was trimmed by 11 bases and V by 4 bases; bases with no gene match: 8. The DNA for the CDR3 is TGTGCCAGCAGCGGGACAGGCGGTAAAGCCCAGCATTTT. The encoded protein is CASSGTGGKAQHF.

The chain combines TRBV18 with TRBJ1-1; D is perhaps TRBD1 (5 bases). There are 15 residues in the CDR3. V was clipped by 3 bases and J by 3 bases, with 14 bases between them. Germline V gene lookup returns CDR1 KGHSH and CDR2 LQKENI. The CDR3 region is CASSPEYQGYTEAFF. The CDR3 DNA reads as TGTGCCAGCTCACCTGAATATCAGGGATACACTGAAGCTTTCTTT.

This chain connects TRBV28 to TRBJ2-7; 9 bases line up with TRBD1. Trimming took 6 bases from V and 2 from J; bases not matched to a gene: 14. CDR1 is MDHEN and CDR2 is SYDVKM in the germline V gene. The CDR3 loop spans 17 amino acids. The CDR3 DNA reads TGTGCCAGCAGCTGGGGTACAGGGGGCTTTGGGGCCTACGAGCAGTACTTC. It translates to CASSWGTGGFGAYEQYF. The full variable domain, with the rest looked up from reference TRBV28 and TRBJ2-7, is DVKVTQSSRYLVKRTGEKVFLECVQDMDHENMFWYRQDPGLGLRLIYFSYDVKMKEKGDIPEGYSVSREKKERFSLILESASTNQTSMYLCASSWGTGGFGAYEQYFGPGTRLTVT.

This rearrangement joins TRBV18 to TRBJ1-1; D not certain. This CDR3 region has 14 residues. V was cut by 6 bases and J by 4 bases, with 15 bases left in between. Per germline, CDR1 KGHSH and CDR2 LQKENI. The CDR3 sequence is CASSPQERSTEAFF. DNA of the CDR3: TGTGCCAGCTCGCCCCAGGAAAGAAGCACTGAAGCTTTCTTT.

This sequence joins TRBV28 and TRBJ1-3, with 9 positions matching TRBD1. The germline CDR1 and CDR2 sequences are MDHEN and SYDVKM. The CDR3 totals 16 residues. The trim removed 5 bases at V and 3 bases at J, leaving 8 bases unmatched. The CDR3 region is CASSGHRTGVGNTIYF. The DNA of the CDR3 is TGTGCCAGCAGTGGCCATAGGACAGGGGTTGGAAACACCATATATTTT.

This rearrangement joins TRBV10-2 to TRBJ1-1, with 10 positions matching TRBD1. Germline trimming cut 6 bases from V and 0 bases from J; bases unmatched to any gene: 7. CDR3 size: 16 residues. Germline assignment: CDR1 WSHSY and CDR2 SAAADI. CDR3 DNA sequence: TGCGCCAGCAGCGATAGGACAGGGGGGCTGAACACTGAAGCTTTCTTT. It specifies CASSDRTGGLNTEAFF.

J is TRBJ2-5 and V is TRBV5-3; 9 nucleotides agree with TRBD2. TRBV5-3 is placed among ORFs of uncertain function. This CDR3 region has 18 residues. With V trimmed by 0 bases and J by 4 bases, 13 bases remained unmatched. CDR3 protein: CARSLELVRGGPGETQYF. Here the CDR3 DNA reads TGTGCCAGAAGCTTGGAATTGGTGCGGGGGGGACCCGGAGAGACCCAGTACTTC.

The rearrangement uses TRBV7-2 and TRBJ2-7; TRBD2 might be the D (6 bases). CDR1 is SGHTA, CDR2 FQGNSA, per germline. The ends were cut back, 7 bases at V and 7 bases at J, with 14 bases in the middle. The CDR3 has 12 amino acids. CDR3 loop: CASNLGGEEQYF. DNA for the CDR3: TGTGCCAGCAACCTCGGAGGGGAAGAGCAGTACTTC.

This clone counts as medium-sized. This rearrangement joins TRBV7-2 to TRBJ1-2; D might be TRBD1 (5 bases). The CDR3 is 14 residues long. Germline assignment: CDR1 SGHTA and CDR2 FQGNSA. V dropped 5 bases and J dropped 5 bases, with 15 bases sitting between them. The CDR3 sequence is CASSQPGPNYGYTF. CDR3 coding DNA: TGTGCCAGCAGCCAGCCAGGGCCAAATTATGGCTACACCTTC.

This chain connects TRBV28 to TRBJ1-5; 7 bases align to TRBD1. Germline CDR1 and CDR2: MDHEN and SYDVKM. CDR3 size: 17 residues. Trimming removed 6 bases from V and 6 bases from J; junction bases left unmatched: 17. In DNA form, the CDR3 reads TGTGCCAGCAGCCCCAATTCGGGACAGCTTTTCAGTCAGCCCCAGCATTTT. Protein: CASSPNSGQLFSQPQHF.